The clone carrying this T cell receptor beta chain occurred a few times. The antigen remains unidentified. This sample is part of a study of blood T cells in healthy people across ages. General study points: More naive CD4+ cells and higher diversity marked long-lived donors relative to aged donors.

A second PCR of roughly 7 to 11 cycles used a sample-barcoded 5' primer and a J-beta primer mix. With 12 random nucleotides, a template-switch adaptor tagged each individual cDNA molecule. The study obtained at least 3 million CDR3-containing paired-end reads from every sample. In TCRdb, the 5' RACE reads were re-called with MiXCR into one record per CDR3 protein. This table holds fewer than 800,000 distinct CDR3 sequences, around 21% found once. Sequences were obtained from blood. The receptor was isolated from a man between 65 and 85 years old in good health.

The CDR3 region has the DNA TGCAGTGCTCACATACCGGGACAGGGGGATTACGAGCAGTACTTC. Protein: CSAHIPGQGDYEQYF. This rearrangement joins TRBV20-1 to TRBJ2-5; 11 nucleotides agree with TRBD1. The DNA end lines up better with TRBJ2-7; the J call may be wrong. The V gene's germline CDR1 is DFQATT and CDR2 SNEGSKA (reference sequence). The CDR3 is 15 residues long.